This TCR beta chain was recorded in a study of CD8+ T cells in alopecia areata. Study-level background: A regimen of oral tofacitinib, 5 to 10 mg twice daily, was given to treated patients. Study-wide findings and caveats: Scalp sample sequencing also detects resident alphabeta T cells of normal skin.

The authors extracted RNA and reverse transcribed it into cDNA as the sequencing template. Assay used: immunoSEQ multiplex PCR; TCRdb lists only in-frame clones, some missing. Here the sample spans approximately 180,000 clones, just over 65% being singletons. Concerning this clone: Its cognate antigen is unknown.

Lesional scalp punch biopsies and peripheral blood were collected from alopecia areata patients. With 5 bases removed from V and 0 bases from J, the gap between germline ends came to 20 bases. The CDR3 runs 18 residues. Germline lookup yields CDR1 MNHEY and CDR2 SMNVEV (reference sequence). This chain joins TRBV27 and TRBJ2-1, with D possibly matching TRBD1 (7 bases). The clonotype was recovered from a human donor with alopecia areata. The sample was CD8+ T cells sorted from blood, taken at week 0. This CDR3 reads CASSPMEGAPSSYNEQFF. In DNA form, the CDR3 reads TGTGCCAGCAGTCCTATGGAGGGGGCCCCCAGCTCCTACAATGAGCAGTTCTTC.